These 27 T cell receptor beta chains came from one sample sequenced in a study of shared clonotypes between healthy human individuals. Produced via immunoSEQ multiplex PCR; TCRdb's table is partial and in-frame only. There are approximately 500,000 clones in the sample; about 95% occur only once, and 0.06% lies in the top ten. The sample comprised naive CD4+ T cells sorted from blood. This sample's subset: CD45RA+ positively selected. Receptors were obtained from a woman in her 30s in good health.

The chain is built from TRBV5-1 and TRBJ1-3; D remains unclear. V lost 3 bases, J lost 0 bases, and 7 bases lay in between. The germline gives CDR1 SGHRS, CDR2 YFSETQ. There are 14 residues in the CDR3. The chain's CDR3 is CASSSENSGNTIYF. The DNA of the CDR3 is TGCGCCAGCAGCTCAGAGAACTCTGGAAACACCATATATTTT.

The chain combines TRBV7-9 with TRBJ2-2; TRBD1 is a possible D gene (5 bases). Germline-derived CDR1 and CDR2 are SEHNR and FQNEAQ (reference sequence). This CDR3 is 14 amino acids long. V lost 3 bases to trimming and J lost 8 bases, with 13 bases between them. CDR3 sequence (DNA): TGTGCCAGCAGCTTCCCAGGGTCGAGTGGGGAGCTGTTTTTT. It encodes CASSFPGSSGELFF.

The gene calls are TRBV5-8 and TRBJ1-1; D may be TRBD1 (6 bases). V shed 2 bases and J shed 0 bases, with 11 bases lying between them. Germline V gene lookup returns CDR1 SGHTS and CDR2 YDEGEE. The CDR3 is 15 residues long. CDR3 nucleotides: TGTGCCAGCAGCTTAAGCGGGACAATGAACACTGAAGCTTTCTTT. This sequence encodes CASSLSGTMNTEAFF.

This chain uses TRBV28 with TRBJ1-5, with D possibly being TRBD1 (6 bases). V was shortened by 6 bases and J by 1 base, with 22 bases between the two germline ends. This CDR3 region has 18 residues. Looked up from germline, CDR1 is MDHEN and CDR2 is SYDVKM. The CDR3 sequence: CASRYNAVRGGSNQPQHF. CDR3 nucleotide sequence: TGTGCCAGCAGGTACAATGCGGTCAGGGGAGGAAGCAATCAGCCCCAGCATTTT.

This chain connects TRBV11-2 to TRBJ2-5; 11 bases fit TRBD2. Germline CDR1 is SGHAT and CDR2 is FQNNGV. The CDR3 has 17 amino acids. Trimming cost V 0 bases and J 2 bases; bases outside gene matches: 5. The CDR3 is CASSLDLSGRGQETQYF. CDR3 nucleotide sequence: TGTGCCAGCAGCTTAGATCTTAGCGGGAGGGGGCAAGAGACCCAGTACTTC.

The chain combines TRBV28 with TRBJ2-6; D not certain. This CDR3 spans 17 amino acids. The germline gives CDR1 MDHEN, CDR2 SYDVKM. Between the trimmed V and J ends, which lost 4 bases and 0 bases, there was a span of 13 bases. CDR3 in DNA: TGTGCCAGCAGTTATGCGGACGCCCGCTCTGGGGCCAACGTCCTGACTTTC. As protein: CASSYADARSGANVLTF.

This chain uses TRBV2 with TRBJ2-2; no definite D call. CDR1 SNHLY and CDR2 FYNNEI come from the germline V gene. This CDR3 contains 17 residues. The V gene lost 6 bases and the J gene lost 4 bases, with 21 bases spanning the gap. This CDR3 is CASSRESPGLSTGELFF. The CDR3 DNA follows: TGTGCCAGCAGCAGAGAATCCCCAGGTCTTAGCACCGGGGAGCTGTTTTTT.

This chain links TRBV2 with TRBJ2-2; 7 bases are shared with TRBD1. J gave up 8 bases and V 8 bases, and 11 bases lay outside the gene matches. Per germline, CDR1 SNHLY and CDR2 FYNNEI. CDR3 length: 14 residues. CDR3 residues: CASGKGASTGELFF. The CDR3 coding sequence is TGTGCCAGCGGGAAGGGGGCGTCTACTGGGGAGCTGTTTTTT.

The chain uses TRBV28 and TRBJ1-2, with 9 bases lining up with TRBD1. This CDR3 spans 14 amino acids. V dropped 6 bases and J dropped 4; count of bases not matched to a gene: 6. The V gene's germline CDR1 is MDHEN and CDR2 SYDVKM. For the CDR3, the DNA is TGTGCCAGCAGACAGGGGGCTGTGGGCTATGGCTACACCTTC. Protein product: CASRQGAVGYGYTF.

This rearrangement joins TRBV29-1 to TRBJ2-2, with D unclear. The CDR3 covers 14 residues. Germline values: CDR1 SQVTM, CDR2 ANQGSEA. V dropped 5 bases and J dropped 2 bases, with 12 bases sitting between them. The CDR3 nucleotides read TGCAGCGTTCTCCGGACCCCAAACACCGGGGAGCTGTTTTTT. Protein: CSVLRTPNTGELFF.

DNA of the CDR3: TGCGCCAGCAGCTCCACTAGCGGGAGAAACACCGGGGAGCTGTTTTTT. This encodes CASSSTSGRNTGELFF. The rearrangement uses TRBV5-1 and TRBJ2-2; 11 nucleotides match TRBD2. J gave up 2 bases and V 3 bases, and 3 bases lay outside the gene matches. Germline CDR1 and CDR2: SGHRS and YFSETQ. CDR3 length equals 16 residues.

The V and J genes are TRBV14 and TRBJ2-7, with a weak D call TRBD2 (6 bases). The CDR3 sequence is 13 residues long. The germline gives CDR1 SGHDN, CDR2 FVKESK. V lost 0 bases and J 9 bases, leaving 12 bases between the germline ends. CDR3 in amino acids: CASSQDRRGAQYF. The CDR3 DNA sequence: TGTGCCAGCAGCCAAGACCGGCGGGGTGCGCAGTACTTC.

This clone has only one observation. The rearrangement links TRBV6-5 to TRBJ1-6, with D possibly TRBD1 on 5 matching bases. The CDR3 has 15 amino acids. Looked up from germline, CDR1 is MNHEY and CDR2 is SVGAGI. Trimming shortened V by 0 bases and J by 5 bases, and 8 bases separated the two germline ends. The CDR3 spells CASSYSGGDNSPLHF. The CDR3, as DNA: TGTGCCAGCAGTTACTCGGGGGGTGATAATTCACCCCTCCACTTT.

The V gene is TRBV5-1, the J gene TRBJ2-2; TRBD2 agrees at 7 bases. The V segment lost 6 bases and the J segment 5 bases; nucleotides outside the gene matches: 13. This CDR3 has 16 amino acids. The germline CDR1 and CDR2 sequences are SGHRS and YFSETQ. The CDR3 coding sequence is TGCGCCAGCAATTCAGGCAGGGCTAGCGGAACCGGGGAGCTGTTTTTT. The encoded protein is CASNSGRASGTGELFF.

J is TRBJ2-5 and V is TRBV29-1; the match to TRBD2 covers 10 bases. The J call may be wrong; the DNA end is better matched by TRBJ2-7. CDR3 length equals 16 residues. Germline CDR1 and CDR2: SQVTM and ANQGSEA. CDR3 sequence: CSVERLAGVGSYEQYF. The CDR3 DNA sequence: TGCAGCGTTGAAAGGCTAGCGGGAGTAGGTTCCTACGAGCAGTACTTC.

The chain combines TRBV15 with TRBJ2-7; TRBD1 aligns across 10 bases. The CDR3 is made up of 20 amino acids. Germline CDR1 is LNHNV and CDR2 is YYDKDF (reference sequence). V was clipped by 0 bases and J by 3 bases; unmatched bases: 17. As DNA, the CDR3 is TGTGCCACCAGCAGAGATTATGCGACAGGGGGCCACCAGGCTGGCTACGAGCAGTACTTC. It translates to CATSRDYATGGHQAGYEQYF.

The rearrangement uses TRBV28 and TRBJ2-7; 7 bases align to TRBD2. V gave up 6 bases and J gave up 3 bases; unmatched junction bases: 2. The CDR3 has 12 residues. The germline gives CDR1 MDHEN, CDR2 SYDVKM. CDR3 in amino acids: CASRTSDYEQYF. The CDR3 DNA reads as TGTGCCAGCAGAACTAGCGACTACGAGCAGTACTTC.

DNA for the CDR3: TGTGCCAGCAGCGGGACAGGGGTCTTCAACACTGAAGCTTTCTTT. This sequence encodes CASSGTGVFNTEAFF. This sequence joins TRBV5-6 and TRBJ1-1, with 10 bases aligning to TRBD1. Trimming removed 4 bases from V and 2 bases from J; junction bases left unmatched: 5. This CDR3 spans 15 amino acids. Germline-derived CDR1 and CDR2 are SGHDT and YYEEEE.

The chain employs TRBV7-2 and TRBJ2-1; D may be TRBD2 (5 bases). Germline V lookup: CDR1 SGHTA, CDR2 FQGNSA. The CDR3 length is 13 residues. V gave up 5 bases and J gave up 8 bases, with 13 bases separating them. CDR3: CASSPRGWDEQFF. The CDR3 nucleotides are TGTGCCAGCAGCCCCCGGGGTTGGGATGAGCAGTTCTTC.

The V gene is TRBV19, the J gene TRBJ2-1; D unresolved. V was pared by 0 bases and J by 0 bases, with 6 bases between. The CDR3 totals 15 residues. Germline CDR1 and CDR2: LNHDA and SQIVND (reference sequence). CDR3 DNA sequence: TGTGCCAGTAGTATAGACACTTTCTCCTACAATGAGCAGTTCTTC. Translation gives CASSIDTFSYNEQFF.

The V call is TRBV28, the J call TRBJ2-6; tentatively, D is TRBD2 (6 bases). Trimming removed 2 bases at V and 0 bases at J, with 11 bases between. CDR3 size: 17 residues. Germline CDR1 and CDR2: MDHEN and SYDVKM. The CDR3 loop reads CASSLIGLLSGANVLTF. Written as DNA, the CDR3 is TGTGCCAGCAGTTTAATTGGACTACTCTCTGGGGCCAACGTCCTGACTTTC.

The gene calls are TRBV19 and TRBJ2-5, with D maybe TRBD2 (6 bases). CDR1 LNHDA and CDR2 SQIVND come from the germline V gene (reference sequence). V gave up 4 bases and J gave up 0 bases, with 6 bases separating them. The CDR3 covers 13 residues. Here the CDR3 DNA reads TGTGCCAGTAGTAGGGACTACCAAGAGACCCAGTACTTC. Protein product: CASSRDYQETQYF.

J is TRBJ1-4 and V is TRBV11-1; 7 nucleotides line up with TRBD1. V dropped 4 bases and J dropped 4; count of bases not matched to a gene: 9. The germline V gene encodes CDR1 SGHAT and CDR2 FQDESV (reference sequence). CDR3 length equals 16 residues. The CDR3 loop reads CASSSIRGQHNEKLFF. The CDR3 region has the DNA TGTGCCAGCAGCTCCATCCGGGGACAGCATAATGAAAAACTGTTTTTT.

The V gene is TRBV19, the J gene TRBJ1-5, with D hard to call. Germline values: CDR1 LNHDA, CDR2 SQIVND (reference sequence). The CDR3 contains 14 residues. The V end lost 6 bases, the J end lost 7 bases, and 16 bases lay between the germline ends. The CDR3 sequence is CASSQILSGQPQHF. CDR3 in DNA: TGTGCCAGTAGCCAAATCCTAAGCGGACAGCCCCAGCATTTT. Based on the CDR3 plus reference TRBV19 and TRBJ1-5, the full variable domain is DGGITQSPKYLFRKEGQNVTLSCEQNLNHDAMYWYRQDPGQGLRLIYYSQIVNDFQKGDIAEGYSVSREKKESFPLTVTSAQKNPTAFYLCASSQILSGQPQHFGDGTRLSIL.

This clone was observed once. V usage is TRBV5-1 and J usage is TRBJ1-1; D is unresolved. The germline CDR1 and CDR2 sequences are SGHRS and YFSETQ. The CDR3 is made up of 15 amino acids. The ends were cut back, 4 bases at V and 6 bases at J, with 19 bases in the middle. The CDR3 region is CASSPPLPGSAEAFF. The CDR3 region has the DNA TGCGCCAGCAGCCCCCCCCTTCCGGGGAGCGCTGAAGCTTTCTTT.

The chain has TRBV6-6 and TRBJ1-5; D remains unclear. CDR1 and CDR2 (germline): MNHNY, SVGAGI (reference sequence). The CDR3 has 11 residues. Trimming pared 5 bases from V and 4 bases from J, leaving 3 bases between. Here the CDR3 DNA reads TGTGCCAGCAGTAATAATCAGCCCCAGCATTTT. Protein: CASSNNQPQHF.

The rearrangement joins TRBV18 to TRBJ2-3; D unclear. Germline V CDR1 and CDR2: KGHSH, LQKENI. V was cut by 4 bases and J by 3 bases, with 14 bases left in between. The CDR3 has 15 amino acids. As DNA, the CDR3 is TGTGCCAGCTCACGTGGGCGAGTGGGGACAGATACGCAGTATTTT. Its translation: CASSRGRVGTDTQYF. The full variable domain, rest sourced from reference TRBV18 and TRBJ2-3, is NAGVMQNPRHLVRRRGQEARLRCSPMKGHSHVYWYRQLPEEGLKFMVYLQKENIIDESGMPKERFSAEFPKEGPSILRIQQVVRGDSAAYFCASSRGRVGTDTQYFGPGTRLTVL.